The clone carrying this T cell receptor (beta chain) was observed once. Sequencing used immunoSEQ multiplex PCR; TCRdb keeps in-frame clones, though not all of them. The table shows under 200,000 clones, with about 86% occurring only once. The sample is drawn from a study of blood T cell repertoires in COVID-19. As for the study in general: The samples span acute and convalescent COVID-19 from the United States, Italy and Spain. T cells, B-cell-depleted T cells, or PBMCs supplied cDNA or gDNA.

The CDR3 is 13 amino acids. Trimming removed 6 bases from V and 5 bases from J, with 13 bases in between. The chain combines TRBV12-3 or TRBV12-4 with TRBJ2-5; the D gene is possibly TRBD2 (6 bases). This TCR came from a woman aged 80 or over in a cohort sampled during active or convalescent COVID-19. Material for sequencing was peripheral blood. CDR3 residues: CASRTGAGETQYF. The CDR3 DNA reads as TGTGCCAGCAGGACCGGGGCGGGGGAGACCCAGTACTTC.